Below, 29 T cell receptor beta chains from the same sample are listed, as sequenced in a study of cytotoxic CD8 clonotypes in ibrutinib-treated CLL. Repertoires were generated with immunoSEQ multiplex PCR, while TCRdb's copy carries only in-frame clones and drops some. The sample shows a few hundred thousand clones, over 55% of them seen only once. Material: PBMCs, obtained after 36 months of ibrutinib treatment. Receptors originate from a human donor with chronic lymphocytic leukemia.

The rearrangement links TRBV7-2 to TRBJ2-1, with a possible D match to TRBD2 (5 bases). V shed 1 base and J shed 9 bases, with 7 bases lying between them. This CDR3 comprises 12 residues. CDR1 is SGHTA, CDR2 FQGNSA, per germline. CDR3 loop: CASSLGTLEQFF. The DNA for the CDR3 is TGTGCCAGCAGCTTAGGGACTCTTGAGCAGTTCTTC.

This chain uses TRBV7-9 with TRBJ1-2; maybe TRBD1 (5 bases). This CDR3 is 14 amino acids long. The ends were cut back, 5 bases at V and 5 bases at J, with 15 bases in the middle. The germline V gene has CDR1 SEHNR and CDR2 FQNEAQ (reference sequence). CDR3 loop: CASSPEGRDYGYTF. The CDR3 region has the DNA TGTGCCAGCAGCCCAGAGGGCAGGGATTATGGCTACACCTTC.

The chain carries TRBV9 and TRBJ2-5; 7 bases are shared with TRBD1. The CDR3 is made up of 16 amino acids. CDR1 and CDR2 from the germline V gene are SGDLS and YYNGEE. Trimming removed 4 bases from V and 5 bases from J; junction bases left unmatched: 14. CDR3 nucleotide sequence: TGTGCCAGCAGCCCCCGTAGAGTAGGGGGCAGGGAGACCCAGTACTTC. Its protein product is CASSPRRVGGRETQYF. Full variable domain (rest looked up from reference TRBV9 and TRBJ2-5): DSGVTQTPKHLITATGQRVTLRCSPRSGDLSVYWYQQSLDQGLQFLIQYYNGEERAKGNILERFSAQQFPDLHSELNLSSLELGDSALYFCASSPRRVGGRETQYFGPGTRLLVL.

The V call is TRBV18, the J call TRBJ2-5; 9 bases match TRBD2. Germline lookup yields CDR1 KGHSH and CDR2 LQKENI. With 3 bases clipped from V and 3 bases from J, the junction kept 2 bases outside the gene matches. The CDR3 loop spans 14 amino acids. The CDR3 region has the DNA TGTGCCAGCTCACCGGGACTAGCCAAAGAGACCCAGTACTTC. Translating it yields CASSPGLAKETQYF.

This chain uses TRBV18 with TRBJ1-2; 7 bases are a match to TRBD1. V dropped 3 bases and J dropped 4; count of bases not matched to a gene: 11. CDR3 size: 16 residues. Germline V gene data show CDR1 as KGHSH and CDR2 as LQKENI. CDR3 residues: CASSPEQGRVGYGYTF. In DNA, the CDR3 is TGTGCCAGCTCACCCGAACAGGGGAGGGTGGGCTATGGCTACACCTTC.

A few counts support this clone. The CDR3 region is CSARISSGYTF. The CDR3 region has the DNA TGCAGTGCTAGAATCTCCAGTGGCTACACCTTC. The chain links TRBV20-1 to TRBJ1-2; D gene uncertain. V was trimmed by 2 bases and J by 7 bases, leaving 8 bases between them. Looked up from germline, CDR1 is DFQATT and CDR2 is SNEGSKA (reference sequence). The CDR3 totals 11 residues.

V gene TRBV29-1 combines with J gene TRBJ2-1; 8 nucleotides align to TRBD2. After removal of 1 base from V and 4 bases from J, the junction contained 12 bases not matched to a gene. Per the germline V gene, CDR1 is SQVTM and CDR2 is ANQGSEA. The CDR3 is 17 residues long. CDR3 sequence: CSVEVGLVAGTYNEQFF. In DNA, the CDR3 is TGCAGCGTTGAAGTGGGATTGGTAGCGGGAACGTACAATGAGCAGTTCTTC.

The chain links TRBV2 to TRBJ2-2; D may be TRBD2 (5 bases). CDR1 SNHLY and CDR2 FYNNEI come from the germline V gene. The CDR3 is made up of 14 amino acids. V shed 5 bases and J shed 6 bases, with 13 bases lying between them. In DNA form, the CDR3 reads TGTGCCAGCAGTCTCCAAACTAGTTCCGGGGAGCTGTTTTTT. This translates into CASSLQTSSGELFF. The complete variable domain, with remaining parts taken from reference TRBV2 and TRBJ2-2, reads EPEVTQTPSHQVTQMGQEVILRCVPISNHLYFYWYRQILGQKVEFLVSFYNNEISEKSEIFDDQFSVERPDGSNFTLKIRSTKLEDSAMYFCASSLQTSSGELFFGEGSRLTVL.

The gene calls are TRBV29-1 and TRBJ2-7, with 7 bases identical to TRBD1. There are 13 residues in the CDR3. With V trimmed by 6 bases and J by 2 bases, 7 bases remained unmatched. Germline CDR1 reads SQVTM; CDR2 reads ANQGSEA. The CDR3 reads CSVLDRETYEQYF. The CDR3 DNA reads TGCAGCGTCTTAGACAGGGAAACCTACGAGCAGTACTTC.

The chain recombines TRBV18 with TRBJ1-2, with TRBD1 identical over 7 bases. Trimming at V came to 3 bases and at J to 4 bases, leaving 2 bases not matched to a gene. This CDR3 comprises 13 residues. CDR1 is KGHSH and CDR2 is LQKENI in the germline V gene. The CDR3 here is CASSPTGTYGYTF. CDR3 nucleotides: TGTGCCAGCTCACCGACAGGGACCTATGGCTACACCTTC.

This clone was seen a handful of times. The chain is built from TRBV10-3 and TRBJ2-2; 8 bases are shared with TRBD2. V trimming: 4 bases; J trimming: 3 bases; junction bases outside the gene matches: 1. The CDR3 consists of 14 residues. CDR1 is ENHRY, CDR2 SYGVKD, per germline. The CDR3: CAISAGLDTGELFF. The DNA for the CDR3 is TGTGCCATCAGTGCGGGACTAGACACCGGGGAGCTGTTTTTT.

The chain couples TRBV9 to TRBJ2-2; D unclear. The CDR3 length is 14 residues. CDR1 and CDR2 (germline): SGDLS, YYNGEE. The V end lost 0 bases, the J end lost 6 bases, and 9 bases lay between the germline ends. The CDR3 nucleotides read TGTGCCAGCAGCGTAGACCAATTGGCCGGGGAGCTGTTTTTT. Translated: CASSVDQLAGELFF. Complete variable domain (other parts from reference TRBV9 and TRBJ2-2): DSGVTQTPKHLITATGQRVTLRCSPRSGDLSVYWYQQSLDQGLQFLIQYYNGEERAKGNILERFSAQQFPDLHSELNLSSLELGDSALYFCASSVDQLAGELFFGEGSRLTVL.

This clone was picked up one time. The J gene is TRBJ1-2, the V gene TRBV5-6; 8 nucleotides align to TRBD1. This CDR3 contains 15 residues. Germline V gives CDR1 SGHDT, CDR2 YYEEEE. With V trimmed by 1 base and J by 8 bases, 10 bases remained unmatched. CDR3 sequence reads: CASSLTQGAHRGYTF. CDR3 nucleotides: TGTGCCAGCAGCTTGACGCAGGGGGCTCATAGAGGCTACACCTTC.

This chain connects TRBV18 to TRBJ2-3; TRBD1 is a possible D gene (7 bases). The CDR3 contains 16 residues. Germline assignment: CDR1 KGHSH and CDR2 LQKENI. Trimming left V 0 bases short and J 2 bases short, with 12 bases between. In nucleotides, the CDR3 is TGTGCCAGCTCACCACCGACAGGGAGGCCCACAGATACGCAGTATTTT. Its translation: CASSPPTGRPTDTQYF.

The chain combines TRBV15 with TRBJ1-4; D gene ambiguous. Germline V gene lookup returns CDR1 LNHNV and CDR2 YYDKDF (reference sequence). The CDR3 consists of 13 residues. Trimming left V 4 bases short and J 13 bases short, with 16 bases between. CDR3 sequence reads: CATSNKLGFGLFF. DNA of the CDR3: TGTGCCACCAGCAACAAACTAGGGTTTGGACTGTTTTTT.

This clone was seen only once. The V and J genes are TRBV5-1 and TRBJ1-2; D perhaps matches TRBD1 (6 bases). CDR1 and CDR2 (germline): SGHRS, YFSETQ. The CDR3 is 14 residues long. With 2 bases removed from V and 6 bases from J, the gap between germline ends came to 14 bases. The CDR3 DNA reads TGCGCCAGCAGCTTCTCGCAGGGGAGCAATGGCTACACCTTC. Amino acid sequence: CASSFSQGSNGYTF.

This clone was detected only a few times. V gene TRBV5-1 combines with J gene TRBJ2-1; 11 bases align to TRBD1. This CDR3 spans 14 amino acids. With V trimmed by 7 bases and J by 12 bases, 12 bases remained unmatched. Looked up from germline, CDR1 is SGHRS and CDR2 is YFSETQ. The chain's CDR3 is CASAVPRDRGRQFF. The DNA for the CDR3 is TGCGCCAGCGCCGTACCTAGGGACAGGGGGAGGCAGTTCTTC.

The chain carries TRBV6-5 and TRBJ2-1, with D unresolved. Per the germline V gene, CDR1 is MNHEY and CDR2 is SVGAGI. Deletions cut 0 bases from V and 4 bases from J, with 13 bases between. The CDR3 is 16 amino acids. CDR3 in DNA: TGTGCCAGCAGTTACTCGAAGGGTTCCGAGTACAATGAGCAGTTCTTC. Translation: CASSYSKGSEYNEQFF.

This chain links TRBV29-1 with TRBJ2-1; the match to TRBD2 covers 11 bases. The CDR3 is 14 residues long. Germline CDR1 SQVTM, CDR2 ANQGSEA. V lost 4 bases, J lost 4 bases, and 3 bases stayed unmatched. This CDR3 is CSVVLAGVYNEQFF. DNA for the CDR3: TGCAGCGTTGTACTAGCGGGAGTGTACAATGAGCAGTTCTTC.

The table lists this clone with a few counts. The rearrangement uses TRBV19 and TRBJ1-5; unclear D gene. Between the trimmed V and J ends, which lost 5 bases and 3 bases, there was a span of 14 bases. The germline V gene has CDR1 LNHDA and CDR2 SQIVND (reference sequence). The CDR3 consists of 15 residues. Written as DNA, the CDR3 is TGTGCCAGTAGTCGCTACCGGGCAGACAATCAGCCCCAGCATTTT. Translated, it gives CASSRYRADNQPQHF.

The CDR3 DNA follows: TGCGCCAGCAGCTTGGGGCGGACTGGAAACAATGAGCAGTTCTTC. Translation gives CASSLGRTGNNEQFF. This sequence joins TRBV5-1 and TRBJ2-1, with D maybe TRBD2 (5 bases). Trimming took 0 bases from V and 5 from J, leaving 12 bases between them. CDR1 is SGHRS, CDR2 YFSETQ, per germline. This CDR3 has 15 residues. The full variable domain, its missing parts supplied by reference TRBV5-1 and TRBJ2-1, is KAGVTQTPRYLIKTRGQQVTLSCSPISGHRSVSWYQQTPGQGLQFLFEYFSETQRNKGNFPGRFSGRQFSNSRSEMNVSTLELGDSALYLCASSLGRTGNNEQFFGPGTRLTVL.

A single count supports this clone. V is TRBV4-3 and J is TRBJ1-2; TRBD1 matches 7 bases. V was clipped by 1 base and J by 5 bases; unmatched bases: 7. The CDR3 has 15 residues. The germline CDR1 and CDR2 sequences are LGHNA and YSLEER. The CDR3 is CASSQGGQAYYGYTF. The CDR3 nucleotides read TGCGCCAGCAGCCAAGGAGGACAGGCTTATTATGGCTACACCTTC.

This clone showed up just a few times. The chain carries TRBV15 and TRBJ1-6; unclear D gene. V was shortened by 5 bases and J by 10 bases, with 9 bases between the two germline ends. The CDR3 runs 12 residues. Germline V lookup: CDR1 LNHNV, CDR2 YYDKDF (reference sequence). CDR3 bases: TGTGCCACCAGCCAAGGAGGATCACCCCTCCACTTT. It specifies CATSQGGSPLHF.

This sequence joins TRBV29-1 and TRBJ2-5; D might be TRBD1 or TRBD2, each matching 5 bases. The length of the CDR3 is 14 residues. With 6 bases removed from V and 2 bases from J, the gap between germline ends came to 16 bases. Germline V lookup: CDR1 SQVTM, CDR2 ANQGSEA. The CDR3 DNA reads TGCAGCGTGCCTTCCGGGACGGCTCAAGAGACCCAGTACTTC. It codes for CSVPSGTAQETQYF.

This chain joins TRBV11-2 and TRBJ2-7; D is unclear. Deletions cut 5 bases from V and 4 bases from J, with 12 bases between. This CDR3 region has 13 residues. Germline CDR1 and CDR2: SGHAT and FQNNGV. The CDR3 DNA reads TGTGCCAGCAGCCAAGTGTATAAATACGAGCAGTACTTC. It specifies CASSQVYKYEQYF.

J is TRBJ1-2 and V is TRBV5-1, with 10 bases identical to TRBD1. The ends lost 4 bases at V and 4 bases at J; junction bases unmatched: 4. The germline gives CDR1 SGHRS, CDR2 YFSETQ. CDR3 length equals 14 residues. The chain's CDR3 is CASSGTGVSYGYTF. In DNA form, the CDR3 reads TGCGCCAGCAGCGGGACAGGGGTCAGCTATGGCTACACCTTC.

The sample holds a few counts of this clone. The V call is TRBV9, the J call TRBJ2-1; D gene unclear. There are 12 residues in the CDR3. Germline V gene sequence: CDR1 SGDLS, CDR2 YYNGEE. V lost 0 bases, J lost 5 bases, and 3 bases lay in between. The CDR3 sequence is CASSVVNNEQFF. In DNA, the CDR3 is TGTGCCAGCAGCGTAGTCAACAATGAGCAGTTCTTC.

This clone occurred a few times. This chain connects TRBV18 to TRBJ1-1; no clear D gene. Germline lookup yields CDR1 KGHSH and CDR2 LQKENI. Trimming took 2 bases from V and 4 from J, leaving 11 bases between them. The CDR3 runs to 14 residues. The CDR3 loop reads CASSPVSVGTEAFF. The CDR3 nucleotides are TGTGCCAGCTCACCAGTCAGTGTTGGCACTGAAGCTTTCTTT.

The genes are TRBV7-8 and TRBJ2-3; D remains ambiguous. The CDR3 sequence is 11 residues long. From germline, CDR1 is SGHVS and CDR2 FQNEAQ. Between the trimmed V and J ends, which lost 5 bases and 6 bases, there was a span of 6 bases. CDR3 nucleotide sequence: TGTGCCAGCAGCCCCAAGGATACGCAGTATTTT. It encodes CASSPKDTQYF.